This T cell receptor beta chain was identified in a study of cytomegalovirus exposure and HLA in healthy donors. 13 Jbeta primers and 60 Vbeta primers were used for the PCR. TCRdb's table, derived via immunoSEQ multiplex PCR, lists solely in-frame clones and lacks some. This sample carries approximately 120,000 clones, roughly a tenth of them seen once, and the ten largest clones take around 4.6%. CDR1 and CDR2 from the germline V gene are SGHKS and YYEKEE (reference sequence). The CDR3 extends over 14 amino acids. Trimming removed 2 bases from V and 0 bases from J, with 9 bases in between. This clone was seen more than once but under ten times.

The chain recombines TRBV5-5 with TRBJ2-7; D is undetermined. The TCR originated in a woman under 30 in good health and CMV-seropositive. The sequenced sample consisted of PBMCs. The CDR3 bases are TGTGCCAGCAGCTTCGATAGGAGCTCCTACGAGCAGTACTTC. Translated, it gives CASSFDRSSYEQYF.